The T cell receptor (beta chain) described here comes from a study of T-cell reconstitution after alpha-beta-depleted transplantation in children. Preparation of the TCRbeta library involved a method that used unique molecular identifiers. Via MiXCR, TCRdb re-called the PCR reads, giving one row per CDR3 protein. The sample consists of about 350,000 distinct CDR3 sequences, 13% of them appearing once. In this sample, this clonotype turned up a few times. This sample comprised PBMCs, obtained from the stem cell graft. The clonotype was recovered from a human donor who donated a stem cell graft to a child with Fanconi anemia.

CDR3 DNA: TGTGCCAGCAGTCCGAGACAGGGAGATTCACCCCTCCACTTT. This translates into CASSPRQGDSPLHF. The genes are TRBV3-1 and TRBJ1-6; TRBD1 agrees at 7 bases. The ends lost 6 bases at V and 8 bases at J; junction bases unmatched: 7. Germline CDR1 LGHDT, CDR2 YNNKEL (reference sequence). The CDR3 is made up of 14 amino acids.